This TCR beta chain emerged from a study of Ad26.COV2.S vaccination and SARS-CoV-2 variants. Treatment indicated: about 20 received Ad26.COV2.S at low or high dose, single or two shots; several received placebo; per-sample allocation not given. Samples were taken on day 63 after the first vaccine or placebo injection. Generated by immunoSEQ multiplex PCR, the TCRdb table keeps only in-frame clones and is missing some. The sample lists about 350,000 clones; around 83% were seen once. This clone showed up just a few times. This CDR3 spans 13 amino acids. Trimming left V 0 bases short and J 5 bases short, with 9 bases between. Germline V gene sequence: CDR1 SGHDT, CDR2 YYEEEE.

The J gene is TRBJ2-7, the V gene TRBV5-6; D uncertain. This TCR was recovered from a person aged 18-60 years who received the Ad26.COV2.S COVID-19 vaccine or a placebo. Sequencing used peripheral blood, obtained in a trial of Ad26.COV2.S vaccine versus placebo. The CDR3, as DNA: TGTGCCAGCAGCTTGGCTGGTCGGAACGAGCAGTACTTC. Amino acids: CASSLAGRNEQYF.